These 7 T cell receptor beta chains were all obtained from the same sample, sequenced in a study of regulatory T cells in long-lasting Graves disease. To make TCR beta libraries, researchers used iRepertoire HTBI primers and Arm-PCR of CDR3 regions. TCRdb re-analysed the multiplex PCR reads in MiXCR, keeping a single row per CDR3 protein. This sample has approximately 350,000 distinct CDR3 sequences, with roughly a sixth found just once. Time point here: newly diagnosed GD, antithyroid drugs for less than 3 months. Making the TCR library involved RNA that had been extracted from PBMCs. The sample also formed part of further work on T cells in Graves' hyperthyroidism and ophthalmopathy.

Sequenced here: peripheral blood mononuclear cells (PBMCs), sampled at new diagnosis, from a patient treated with antithyroid drugs. These receptors were obtained from a man between 40 and 49 years old with Graves disease.

This clonotype was recorded at least ten times. This sequence joins TRBV28 and TRBJ2-1; TRBD2 agrees at 9 bases. V was pared by 2 bases and J by 3 bases, with 5 bases of the junction left unmatched. Germline CDR1 and CDR2: MDHEN and SYDVKM. This CDR3 spans 16 amino acids. This CDR3 reads CASSLPLSGGYNEQFF. In DNA, the CDR3 is TGTGCCAGCAGTTTACCACTTAGCGGGGGCTACAATGAGCAGTTCTTC.

This clonotype occurred a few times. The chain has TRBV2 and TRBJ2-3; D perhaps matches TRBD2 (5 bases). Per germline, CDR1 SNHLY and CDR2 FYNNEI. The CDR3 contains 13 residues. V lost 0 bases and J 6 bases, leaving 7 bases between the germline ends. CDR3 loop: CASSEAAADTQYF. DNA for the CDR3: TGTGCCAGCAGTGAAGCAGCGGCTGATACGCAGTATTTT.

This clonotype has at least ten counts. J is TRBJ2-3 and V is TRBV15; perhaps D is TRBD1 or TRBD2 (7 bases each). V dropped 2 bases and J dropped 8 bases, with 14 bases sitting between them. Germline V gene data show CDR1 as LNHNV and CDR2 as YYDKDF (reference sequence). This CDR3 has 14 amino acids. DNA of the CDR3: TGTGCCACCAGCAGACGTCAGGGGGAGGGTACGCAGTATTTT. Protein: CATSRRQGEGTQYF.

Many counts were recorded for this clonotype. The V call is TRBV6-1, the J call TRBJ1-1; D is unclear. V was cut by 9 bases and J by 6 bases, with 17 bases left in between. Germline loops: CDR1 MNHNS, CDR2 SASEGT. CDR3 size: 13 residues. The CDR3 sequence is CASREHSRPEAFF. The CDR3 DNA sequence: TGTGCCAGTAGGGAACACTCAAGGCCTGAAGCTTTCTTT.

This clonotype has more than one count but fewer than ten. A much larger clonotype is one base distant, so this may be a read error. The chain combines TRBV6-1 with TRBJ1-1; D ambiguous. In germline, CDR1 is MNHNS, CDR2 SASEGT. V lost 4 bases and J 1 base, leaving 22 bases between the germline ends. The CDR3 consists of 18 residues. CDR3 region: CASSVPWWNDGENTEAFF. The CDR3 DNA reads TGTGCCAGCAGTGTTCCGTGGTGGAACGACGGAGAGAACACTGAAGCTTTCTTT.

This clonotype has at least ten counts. This chain connects TRBV20-1 to TRBJ1-3; TRBD1 agrees at 8 bases. CDR3 size: 14 residues. Trimming at V came to 5 bases and at J to 4 bases, leaving 7 bases not matched to a gene. The germline gives CDR1 DFQATT, CDR2 SNEGSKA (reference sequence). The CDR3 here is CSAPDRAGGNTIYF. CDR3 nucleotide sequence: TGCAGTGCTCCGGACAGGGCAGGAGGAAACACCATATATTTT.

This clonotype was counted between two and nine times. CDR3 residues: CASSQDPLGGVETQYF. The DNA for the CDR3 is TGCGCCAGCAGCCAAGACCCCCTCGGCGGGGTGGAGACCCAGTACTTC. The chain couples TRBV4-1 to TRBJ2-5, with D possibly TRBD2 on 6 matching bases. The CDR3 covers 16 residues. Trimming took off 0 bases at V and 5 bases at J, with 16 bases between the two ends. CDR1 and CDR2 (germline): MGHRA, YSYEKL.